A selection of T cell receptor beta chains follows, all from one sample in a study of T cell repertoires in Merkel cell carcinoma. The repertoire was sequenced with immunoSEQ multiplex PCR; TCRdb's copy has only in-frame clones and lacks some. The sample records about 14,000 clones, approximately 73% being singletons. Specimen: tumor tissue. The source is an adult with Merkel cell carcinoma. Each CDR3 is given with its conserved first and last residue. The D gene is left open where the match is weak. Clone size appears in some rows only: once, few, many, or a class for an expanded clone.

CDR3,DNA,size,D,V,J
CASSVQRTKGGQGVSTDTQYF,TGTGCCAGCAGCGTACAAAGAACGAAAGGCGGACAGGGTGTTAGCACAGATACGCAGTATTTT,NA,TRBD1,TRBV9,TRBJ2-3
CASSWRNQETQYF,TGTGCCAGCAGCTGGAGGAACCAAGAGACCCAGTACTTC,NA,NA,TRBV5-8,TRBJ2-5
CASSYLLGGEQFF,TGTGCCAGCAGCTACCTACTAGGCGGTGAGCAGTTCTTC,NA,NA,TRBV7-2,TRBJ2-1
CASSLLGLAGGPGTQYF,TGCGCCAGCAGCTTGCTGGGACTAGCGGGGGGGCCAGGGACCCAGTACTTC,NA,TRBD2,TRBV5-1,TRBJ2-5
CASRAVNSGANVLTF,TGTGCCAGTAGAGCAGTGAACTCTGGGGCCAACGTCCTGACTTTC,NA,NA,TRBV19,TRBJ2-6
CATRRSGGTGELFF,TGTGCCACCCGGAGAAGCGGAGGGACCGGGGAGCTGTTTTTT,NA,NA,TRBV15,TRBJ2-2
CASSEYRTEPCVTEAFF,TGCGCCAGCAGTGAGTACCGGACGGAGCCTTGCGTCACTGAAGCTTTCTTT,once,NA,TRBV10-1,TRBJ1-1
CASSPGSSYEQYF,TGTGCCAGTAGCCCCGGGAGTTCCTACGAGCAGTACTTC,NA,NA,TRBV19,TRBJ2-7
CASSLSGGDGYTF,TGTGCCAGCAGTTTATCAGGGGGCGATGGCTACACCTTC,once,TRBD1,TRBV28,TRBJ1-2
CASSDRGAEANYGYTF,TGCGCCAGCAGTGACAGGGGGGCTGAAGCTAACTATGGCTACACCTTC,NA,TRBD1,TRBV10-1,TRBJ1-2